The entry below gives a single T cell receptor beta chain sequence along with its context. These data originate in a study of blood T cell repertoires in COVID-19. At the level of the study: Acute and convalescent COVID-19 specimens originated in the United States, Italy and Spain. Nucleic acid was either cDNA or gDNA, and it came from T cells, B-cell-depleted T cells, or PBMCs.

Here immunoSEQ multiplex PCR was the method, and the copy in TCRdb shows in-frame clones only, minus some. The sample carries over 300,000 clones, 65% to 90% recorded once. Trimming pared 6 bases from V and 0 bases from J, leaving 13 bases between. The CDR3 runs to 15 residues. Germline CDR1 SGDLS, CDR2 YYNGEE. The rearrangement joins TRBV9 to TRBJ1-3; possible D gene TRBD1, 6 bases. Sequencing used peripheral blood. The origin of this receptor is a human donor in a cohort sampled during active COVID-19. The CDR3 coding sequence is TGTGCCAGCACCAAAACAGGGTACTCTGGAAACACCATATATTTT. Translation gives CASTKTGYSGNTIYF.